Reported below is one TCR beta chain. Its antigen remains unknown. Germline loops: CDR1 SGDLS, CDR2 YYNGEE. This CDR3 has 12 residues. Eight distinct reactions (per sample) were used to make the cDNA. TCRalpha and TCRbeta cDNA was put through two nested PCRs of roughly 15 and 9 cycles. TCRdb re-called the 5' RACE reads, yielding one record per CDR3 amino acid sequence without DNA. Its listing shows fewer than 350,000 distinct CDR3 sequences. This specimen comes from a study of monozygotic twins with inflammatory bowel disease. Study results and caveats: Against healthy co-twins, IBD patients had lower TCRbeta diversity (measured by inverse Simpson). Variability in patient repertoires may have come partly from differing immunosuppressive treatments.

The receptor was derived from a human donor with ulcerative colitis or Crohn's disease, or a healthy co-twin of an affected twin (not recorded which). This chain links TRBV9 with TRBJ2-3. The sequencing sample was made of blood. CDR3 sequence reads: CASSVVSDTQYF.